Sequencing of this T cell receptor beta chain was carried out in a study of blood T cell repertoires in COVID-19. About the study: There were acute and convalescent COVID-19 samples, and they came from the United States, Italy and Spain. T cells, B-cell-depleted T cells, or PBMCs provided the cDNA or gDNA that served as material.

The CDR3 sequence is 14 residues long. Trimming removed 3 bases at V and 5 bases at J, with 14 bases between. Germline V CDR1 and CDR2: SGDLS, YYNGEE. Authors' processing steps: For nucleated cells, counts were estimated from reference gene primer amplification. Sequenced by immunoSEQ multiplex PCR; TCRdb stores in-frame clones only, minus some. V and J calls and clone size are copied from that table; D and trimming were computed from the DNA. There are roughly 81,000 clones in the sample; around 91% occur only once, and roughly 12% lies in the top ten. The chain combines TRBV9 with TRBJ1-1; tentative D call: TRBD1 (5 bases). The source material was peripheral blood. This TCR was recovered from a man in his 70s with active or convalescent COVID-19. CDR3 bases: TGTGCCAGCAGCGCAGGGATCTTAGGAACTGAAGCTTTCTTT. It encodes CASSAGILGTEAFF.